This T cell receptor (beta chain) was found in a study of tumor and adjacent non-tumor tissue in lung cancer. Overall study results and limits: Patients with more diverse tumor TCRs had worse survival. Top 100 clones took a larger repertoire share in normal lung.

The library came from three nested PCR rounds adapted from ARM-PCR protocols. MiXCR, run by TCRdb on the multiplex PCR reads, gives a single entry per CDR3 protein. The sample has over 60,000 distinct CDR3 sequences; around four fifths are singletons. This sample's RNA came from whole unsorted tissue. With regard to this clonotype: Its antigen is undetermined. A read error may produce the germline difference seen at one junction end.

The CDR3 spans 14 residues. J is TRBJ2-3 and V is TRBV12-3 or TRBV12-4; D gene uncertain. Sequenced sample: lung tumor tissue. The TCR originated in a man aged 60 to 75 with non-small cell lung cancer. CDR3 sequence (DNA): TGTGCCAGCAGTTTAGGACCACGGGTTGATACGCAGTTTTTT. Translating it yields CASSLGPRVDTQFF.